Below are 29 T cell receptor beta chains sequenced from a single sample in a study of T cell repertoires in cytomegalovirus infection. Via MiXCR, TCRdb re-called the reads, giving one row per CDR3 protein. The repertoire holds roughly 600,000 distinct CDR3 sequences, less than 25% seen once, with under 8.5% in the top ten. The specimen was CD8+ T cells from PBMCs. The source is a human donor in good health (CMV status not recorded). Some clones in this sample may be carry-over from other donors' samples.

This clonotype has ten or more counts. Here the CDR3 reads CASSPTLGGRETQYF. As DNA, the CDR3 is TGTGCCAGCAGCCCCACACTAGGGGGTCGAGAGACCCAGTACTTC. The chain links TRBV7-9 to TRBJ2-5, with D tentatively TRBD1 (6 bases). Germline V lookup: CDR1 SEHNR, CDR2 FQNEAQ (reference sequence). The CDR3 covers 15 residues. V lost 5 bases and J 4 bases, leaving 17 bases between the germline ends.

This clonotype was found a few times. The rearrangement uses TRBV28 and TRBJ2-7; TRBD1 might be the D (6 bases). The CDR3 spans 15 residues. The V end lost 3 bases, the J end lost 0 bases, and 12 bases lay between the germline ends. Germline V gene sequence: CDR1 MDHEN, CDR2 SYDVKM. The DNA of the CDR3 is TGTGCCAGCAGTTTTCAGGGGATGAGCTCCTACGAGCAGTACGTC. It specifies CASSFQGMSSYEQYV.

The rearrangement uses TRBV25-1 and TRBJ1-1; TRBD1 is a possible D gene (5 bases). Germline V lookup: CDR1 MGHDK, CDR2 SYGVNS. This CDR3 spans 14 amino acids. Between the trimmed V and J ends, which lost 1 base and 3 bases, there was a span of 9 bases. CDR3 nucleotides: TGTGCCAGCAGTGAATGGGACTCTTACACTGAAGCTTTCTTT. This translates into CASSEWDSYTEAFF. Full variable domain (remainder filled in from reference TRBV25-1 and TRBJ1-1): EADIYQTPRYLVIGTGKKITLECSQTMGHDKMYWYQQDPGMELHLIHYSYGVNSTEKGDLSSESTVSRIRTEHFPLTLESARPSHTSQYLCASSEWDSYTEAFFGQGTRLTVV.

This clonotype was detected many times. The CDR3, as DNA: TGTGCCAGCAGCTCCAACCCCGATGCCTACGGGCAGTTCTTC. As protein: CASSSNPDAYGQFF. This chain connects TRBV7-2 to TRBJ2-1; D gene uncertain. Germline loops: CDR1 SGHTA, CDR2 FQGNSA. Between the trimmed V and J ends, which lost 4 bases and 12 bases, there was a span of 19 bases. The CDR3 is 14 residues long.

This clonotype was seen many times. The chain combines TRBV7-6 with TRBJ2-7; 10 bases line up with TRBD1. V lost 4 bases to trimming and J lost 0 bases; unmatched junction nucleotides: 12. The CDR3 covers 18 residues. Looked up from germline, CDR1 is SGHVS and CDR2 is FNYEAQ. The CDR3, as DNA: TGTGCCAGCAGCTCAGGAGCCCCCGGGACAGGGGTCTCCTACGAGCAGTACTTC. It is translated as CASSSGAPGTGVSYEQYF. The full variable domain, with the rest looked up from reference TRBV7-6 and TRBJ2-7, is GAGVSQSPRYKVTKRGQDVALRCDPISGHVSLYWYRQALGQGPEFLTYFNYEAQQDKSGLPNDRFSAERPEGSISTLTIQRTEQRDSAMYRCASSSGAPGTGVSYEQYFGPGTRLTVT.

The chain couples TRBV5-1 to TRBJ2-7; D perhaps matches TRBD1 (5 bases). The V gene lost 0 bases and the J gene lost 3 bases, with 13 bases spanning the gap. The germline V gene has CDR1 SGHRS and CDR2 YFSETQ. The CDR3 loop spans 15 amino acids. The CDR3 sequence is CASSLVQGAFYEQYF. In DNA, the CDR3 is TGCGCCAGCAGCTTGGTTCAGGGTGCCTTCTACGAGCAGTACTTC.

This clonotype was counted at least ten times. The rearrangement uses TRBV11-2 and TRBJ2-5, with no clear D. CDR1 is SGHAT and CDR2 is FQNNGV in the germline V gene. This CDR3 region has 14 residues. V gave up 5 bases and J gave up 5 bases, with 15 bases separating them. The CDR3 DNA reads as TGTGCCAGCAGCCGCACCCCCTTAGGGGAGACCCAGTACTTC. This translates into CASSRTPLGETQYF.

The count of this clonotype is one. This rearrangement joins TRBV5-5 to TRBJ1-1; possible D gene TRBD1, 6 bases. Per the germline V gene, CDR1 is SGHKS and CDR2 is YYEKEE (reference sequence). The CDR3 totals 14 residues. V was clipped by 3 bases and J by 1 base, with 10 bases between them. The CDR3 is CASSYRDPNTEAFF. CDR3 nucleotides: TGTGCCAGCAGCTACAGGGATCCGAACACTGAAGCTTTCTTT.

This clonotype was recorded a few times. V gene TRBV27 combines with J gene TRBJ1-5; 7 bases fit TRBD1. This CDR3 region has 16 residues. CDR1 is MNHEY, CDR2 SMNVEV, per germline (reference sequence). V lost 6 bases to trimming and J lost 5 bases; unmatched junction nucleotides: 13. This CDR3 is CASRPGAGQRYQPQHF. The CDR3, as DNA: TGTGCCAGCAGACCCGGCGCGGGACAGCGTTATCAGCCCCAGCATTTT.

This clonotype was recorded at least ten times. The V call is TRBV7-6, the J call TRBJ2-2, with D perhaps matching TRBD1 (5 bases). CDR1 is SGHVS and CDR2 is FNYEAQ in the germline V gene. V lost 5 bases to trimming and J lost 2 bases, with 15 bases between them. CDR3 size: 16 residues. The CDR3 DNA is TGTGCCAGCAGCCCTAGGGCAGGGTCTAACACCGGGGAGCTGTTTTTT. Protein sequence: CASSPRAGSNTGELFF.

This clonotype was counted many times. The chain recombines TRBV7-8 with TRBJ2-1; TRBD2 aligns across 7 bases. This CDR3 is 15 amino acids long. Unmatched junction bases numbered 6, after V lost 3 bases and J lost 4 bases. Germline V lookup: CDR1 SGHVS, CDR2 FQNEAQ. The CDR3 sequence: CASSFPGLSYNEQFF. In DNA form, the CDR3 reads TGTGCCAGCAGCTTCCCGGGACTATCTTACAATGAGCAGTTCTTC.

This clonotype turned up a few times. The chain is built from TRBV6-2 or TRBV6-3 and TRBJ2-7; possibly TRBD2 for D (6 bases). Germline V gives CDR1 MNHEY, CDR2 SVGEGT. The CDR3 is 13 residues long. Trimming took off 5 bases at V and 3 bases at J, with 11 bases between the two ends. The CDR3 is CASSNPGDYEQYV. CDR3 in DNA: TGTGCCAGCAGTAACCCGGGGGACTACGAGCAGTACGTC.

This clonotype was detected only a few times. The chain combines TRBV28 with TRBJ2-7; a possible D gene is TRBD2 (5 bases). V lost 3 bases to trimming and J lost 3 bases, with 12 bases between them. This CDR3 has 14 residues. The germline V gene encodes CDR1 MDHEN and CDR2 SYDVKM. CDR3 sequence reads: CASSLATTDYEQYF. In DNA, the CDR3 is TGTGCCAGCAGTTTGGCGACTACTGACTACGAGCAGTACTTC. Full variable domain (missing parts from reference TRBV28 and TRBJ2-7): DVKVTQSSRYLVKRTGEKVFLECVQDMDHENMFWYRQDPGLGLRLIYFSYDVKMKEKGDIPEGYSVSREKKERFSLILESASTNQTSMYLCASSLATTDYEQYFGPGTRLTVT.

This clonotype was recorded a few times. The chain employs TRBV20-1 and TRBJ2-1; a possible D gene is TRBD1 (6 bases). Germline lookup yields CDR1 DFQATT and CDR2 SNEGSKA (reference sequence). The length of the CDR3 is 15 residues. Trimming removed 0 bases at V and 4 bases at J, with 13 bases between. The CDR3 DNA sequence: TGCAGTGCTAGAGATTTTACGGACAGTTACAATGAGCAGTTCTTC. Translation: CSARDFTDSYNEQFF.

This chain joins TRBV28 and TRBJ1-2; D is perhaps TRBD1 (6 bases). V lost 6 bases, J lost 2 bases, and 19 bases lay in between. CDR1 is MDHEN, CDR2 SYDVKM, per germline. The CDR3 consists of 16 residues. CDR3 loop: CASRDRRGGLNYGYTF. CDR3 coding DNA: TGTGCCAGCAGGGACCGCCGGGGGGGGCTCAACTATGGCTACACCTTC.

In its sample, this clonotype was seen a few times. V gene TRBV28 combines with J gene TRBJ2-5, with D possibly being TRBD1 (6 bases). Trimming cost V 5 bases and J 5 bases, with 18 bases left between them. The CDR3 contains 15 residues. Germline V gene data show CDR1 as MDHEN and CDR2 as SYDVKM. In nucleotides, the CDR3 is TGTGCCAGCAGTCCTTGGACAGACCTGGGGGAGACCCAGTACTTC. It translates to CASSPWTDLGETQYF.

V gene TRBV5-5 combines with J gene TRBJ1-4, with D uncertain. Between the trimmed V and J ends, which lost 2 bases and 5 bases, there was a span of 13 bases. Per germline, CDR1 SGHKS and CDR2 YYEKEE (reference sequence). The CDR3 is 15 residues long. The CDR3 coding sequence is TGTGCCAGCAGCTTCGTGGGCGGGGTAAATGAAAAACTGTTTTTT. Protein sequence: CASSFVGGVNEKLFF. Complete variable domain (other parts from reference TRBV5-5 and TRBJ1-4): DAGVTQSPTHLIKTRGQQVTLRCSPISGHKSVSWYQQVLGQGPQFIFQYYEKEERGRGNFPDRFSARQFPNYSSELNVNALLLGDSALYLCASSFVGGVNEKLFFGSGTQLSVL.

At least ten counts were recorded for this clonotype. For the CDR3, the DNA is TGTGCCAGCAGCTTGACTGGGGGGAGGGAGACGAAAGGCTACACCTTC. This codes for CASSLTGGRETKGYTF. The rearrangement uses TRBV7-6 and TRBJ1-2; possibly TRBD1 for D (5 bases). The germline V and J ends were trimmed by 3 bases and 8 bases, with 22 bases remaining between them. This CDR3 is 16 amino acids long. Germline CDR1 is SGHVS and CDR2 is FNYEAQ.

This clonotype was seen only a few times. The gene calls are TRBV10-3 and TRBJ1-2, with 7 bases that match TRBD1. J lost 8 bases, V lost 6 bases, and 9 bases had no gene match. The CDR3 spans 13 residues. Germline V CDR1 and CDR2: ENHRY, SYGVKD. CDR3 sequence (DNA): TGTGCCATCAGCGGAGGGGGCGCGTGGGGCTACACCTTC. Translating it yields CAISGGGAWGYTF.

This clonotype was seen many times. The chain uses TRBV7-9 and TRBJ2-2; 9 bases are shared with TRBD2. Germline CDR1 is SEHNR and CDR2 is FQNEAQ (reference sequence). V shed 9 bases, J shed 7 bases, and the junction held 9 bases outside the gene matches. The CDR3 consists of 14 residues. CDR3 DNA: TGTGCCAGGACTAGCGGATTAACGGACGGGGAGCTGTTTTTT. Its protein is CARTSGLTDGELFF.

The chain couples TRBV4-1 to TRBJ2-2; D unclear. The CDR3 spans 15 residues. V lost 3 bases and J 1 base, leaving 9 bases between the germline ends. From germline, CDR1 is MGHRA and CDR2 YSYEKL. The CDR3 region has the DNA TGCGCCAGCAGCCAGTTACCGGGGAACACCGGGGAGCTGTTTTTT. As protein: CASSQLPGNTGELFF.

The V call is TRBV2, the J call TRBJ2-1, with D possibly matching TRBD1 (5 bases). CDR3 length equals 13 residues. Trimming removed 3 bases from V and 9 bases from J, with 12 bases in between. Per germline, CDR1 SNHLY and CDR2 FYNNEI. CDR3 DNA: TGTGCCAGCAGTGAGGGGCCAGGAACTGAGCAGTTCTTC. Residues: CASSEGPGTEQFF. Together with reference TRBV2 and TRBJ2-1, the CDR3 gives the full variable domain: EPEVTQTPSHQVTQMGQEVILRCVPISNHLYFYWYRQILGQKVEFLVSFYNNEISEKSEIFDDQFSVERPDGSNFTLKIRSTKLEDSAMYFCASSEGPGTEQFFGPGTRLTVL.

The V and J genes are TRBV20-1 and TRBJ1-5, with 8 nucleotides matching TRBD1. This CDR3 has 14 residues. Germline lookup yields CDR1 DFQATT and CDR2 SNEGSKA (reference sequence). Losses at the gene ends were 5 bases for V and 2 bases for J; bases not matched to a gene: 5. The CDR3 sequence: CSAEQGEGNQPQHF. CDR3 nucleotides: TGCAGTGCTGAACAGGGGGAGGGCAATCAGCCCCAGCATTTT.

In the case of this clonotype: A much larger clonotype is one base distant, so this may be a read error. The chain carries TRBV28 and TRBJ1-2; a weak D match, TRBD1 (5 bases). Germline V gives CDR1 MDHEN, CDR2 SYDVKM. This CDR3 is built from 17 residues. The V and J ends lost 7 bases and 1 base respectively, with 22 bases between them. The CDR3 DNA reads TGTGCCAGCACCCTTTTAATCCACAGGCAAAATAACTATGGCTACACCTTC. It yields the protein CASTLLIHRQNNYGYTF.

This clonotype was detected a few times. CDR3 protein: CASSPGRMKLFF. In DNA, the CDR3 is TGTGCCAGCAGTCCCGGGAGGATGAAGCTGTTTTTT. The J gene is TRBJ2-2, the V gene TRBV28, with 7 bases aligning to TRBD2. This CDR3 is 12 amino acids long. J lost 12 bases, V lost 5 bases, and 6 bases had no gene match. Germline V gives CDR1 MDHEN, CDR2 SYDVKM.

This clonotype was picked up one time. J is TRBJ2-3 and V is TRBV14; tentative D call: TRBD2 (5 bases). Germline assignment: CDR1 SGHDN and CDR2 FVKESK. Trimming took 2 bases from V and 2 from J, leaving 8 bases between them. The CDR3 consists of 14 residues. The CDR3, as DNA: TGTGCCAGCAGCCAAACGACTAACACAGATACGCAGTATTTT. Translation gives CASSQTTNTDTQYF.

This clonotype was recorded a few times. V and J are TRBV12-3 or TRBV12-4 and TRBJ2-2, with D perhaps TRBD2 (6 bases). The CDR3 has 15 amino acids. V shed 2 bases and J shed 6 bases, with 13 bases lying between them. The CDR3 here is CASSLYGSGPGELFF. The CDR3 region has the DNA TGTGCCAGCAGTTTATACGGGAGTGGGCCCGGGGAGCTGTTTTTT.

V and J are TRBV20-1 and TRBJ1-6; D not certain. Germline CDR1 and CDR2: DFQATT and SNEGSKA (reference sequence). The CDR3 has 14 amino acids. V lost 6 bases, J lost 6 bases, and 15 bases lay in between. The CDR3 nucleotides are TGCAGTGCCTCATATTTGGAGTTTAATTCACCCCTCCACTTT. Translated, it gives CSASYLEFNSPLHF.

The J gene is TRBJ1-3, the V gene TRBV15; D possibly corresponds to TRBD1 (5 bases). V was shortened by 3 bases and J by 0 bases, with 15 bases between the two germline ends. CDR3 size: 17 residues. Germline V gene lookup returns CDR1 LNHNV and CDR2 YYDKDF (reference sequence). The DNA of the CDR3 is TGTGCCACCAGCAGGGGCCAACAGGACCTCTCTGGAAACACCATATATTTT. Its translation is CATSRGQQDLSGNTIYF.